Sequencing of this T cell receptor beta chain was carried out in a study of vaccination and CD4 T cells after COVID-19 (dated by TCRdb to between 2021 and 2024). The study in broad terms: Six males and four females were included in the convalescent cohort, with two Hispanic individuals, seven Caucasians, two Asians and one multiracial person represented. Participants got two doses of the Pfizer-BioNTech BNT162b2 vaccine (n=8) or two doses of the Moderna mRNA-1273 vaccine (n=2). Post-COVID blood samples from convalescent patients were collected a median of 101 days after diagnosis, with a range of 35 to 161 days. Post-vaccine blood samples were taken a median of roughly 72 days after the second vaccine dose, with a range of about 12 to 250 days. The cultures were stimulated with overlapping spike peptide pools from SARS-CoV-2 and from the common cold coronaviruses HCoV-NL63, HCoV-OC43 and HCoV-229E. As controls, cultures received a CEFX viral epitope pool (the positive control), an HIV-1 Nef peptide pool (the negative control), or no peptide at all. In ten to eleven COVID-19 convalescent patients and a few infection-naive healthy vaccine recipients, the spike-specific CD4+ TCR repertoire before mRNA vaccination was compared with the repertoire after mRNA vaccination. In an earlier paper using these donors, memory CD4+ T cell crossreactivity between SARS-CoV-2 and common cold coronavirus spike proteins was assessed at the TCR clonotype level. General study outcomes and caveats: In convalescent patients, a median around 86% of post-vaccine SARS-CoV-2-reactive clones were detected only after vaccination, suggesting vaccine-specific priming. Although the median number of SARS-CoV-2-reactive clonotypes went up from roughly 22 after infection to around 39 after vaccination, the increase was not significant. Nearly all vaccine-specific clones in convalescent patients (304 of 307) were mono-reactive for SARS-CoV-2 spike rather than cross-reactive with common cold coronaviruses. The study included relatively few convalescent patients and did not analyze early timepoints after natural infection.

The treatment or condition label here, explained by the study, means: roughly 11-day PBMC culture with coronavirus spike peptide pools or control peptides (ViraFEST assay). CD4+ T cells from unexposed donors were collected before the COVID-19 pandemic (2011-2018). To expand antigen-specific T cells with peptide pools and then pick out the expanded clonotypes through TCR sequencing, the study relied on the ViraFEST assay. Each well held 2 million to 2.5 million PBMCs cultured with roughly 10 ug/ml peptide pools in IMDM containing approximately 5% human AB serum and 7.5 to 10 IU/ml IL-2. Half of the culture medium was replaced with fresh IL-2-containing medium on days 3 and 7. After more than 8 days of culture, CD4+ T cells were isolated by negative selection using the EasySep CD4+ T cell isolation kit. As far as cell numbers permitted, CD4+ T cells from unexposed donors were tested for reactivity against SARS-CoV-2 S and N as well as four spike pools from common cold coronaviruses. Ficoll-Paque Plus gradient centrifugation was used to isolate PBMCs from whole blood, and the isolated PBMCs were then either used fresh or cryopreserved at -140C. Culture conditions were generally each tested in triplicate wells. Leukapheresis product for the unexposed donors was bought commercially.

This clonotype showed up just a few times. The antigen this receptor binds is unknown. Base-call qualities are not available, and no considerably larger clone is one nucleotide away. The method was PCR. DNA from cultured CD4+ T cells was subjected to TCR sequencing with the Oncomine TCR Beta short-read assay at the Johns Hopkins FTIC core. The QIAamp micro DNA kit was used to extract genomic DNA from the cultured CD4+ T cells. The Oncomine TCR Beta libraries from cultured CD4+ T cells were pooled using unique dual indexes and then sequenced on an Illumina iSeq 100. The published analysis was carried out like this. Non-productive sequences were removed, and CDR3s not starting with C, not ending with F or W, or shorter than 7 amino acids were discarded. The MANAFEST web application identified antigen-specific clonotypes by comparing peptide-stimulated wells against reference wells and other culture wells. Positive clones required FDR below 0.05, an odds ratio above 5, and productive frequency above 0.1% in at least two of three replicate wells. A clonotype counted as cross-reactive if it showed significant expansion both in the SARS-CoV-2 spike wells and in at least one common cold coronavirus spike condition. Levenshtein distances (stringdist) and unrooted phylogenetic trees (ape) in R version 3.6.1 were used to assess CDR3 homology. The raw public reads went through TCRdb reprocessing: fastp at Q25, MiXCR clone calling, in-frame beta chains kept. Rows are unified per CDR3 protein, each entry keeping the most common DNA and genes. The V and J calls here are based on TCRdb, not the publication. This sample has nearly 7,000 distinct CDR3 sequences in its table, and around 34% of those were observed once. Around a third of the sample rests with the top ten.

Reading from cysteine to phenylalanine, the CDR3 counts 12 amino acids. The retained sequence is limited to the CDR3, 36 bases, with the frame set at the first base. Trimming at the junction amounts to 5 bases on V and 0 bases on J, and the germline ends lie 7 bases apart. Sequences DFQATT (CDR1) and SNEGSKA (CDR2) are obtained from the germline V gene (reference sequence). What was sequenced was CD4+ T cells from blood, cultured in vitro. In this chain, TRBV20-1 is recombined with TRBJ1-1, with no reliable assignment of the D segment. The origin of this receptor is a human donor in good health. Here the CDR3 is given as CSAGRVNTEAFF. The nucleotide sequence reads as follows: TGCAGTGCTGGACGGGTGAACACTGAAGCTTTCTTT.